Listed here are 4 T cell receptor beta chains from one sample, sequenced in a study of CD8 T cells in ankylosing spondylitis. From the 5' RACE reads, TCRdb called clonotypes with MiXCR, one entry per CDR3 protein. This table holds around 140,000 distinct CDR3 sequences, approximately 10% found once. The specimen was blood, either unsorted or a sorted T cell fraction (not recorded which). The receptors here all came from a female donor with ankylosing spondylitis or in good health (not recorded which).

This clonotype was found many times. V usage is TRBV12-3 or TRBV12-4 and J usage is TRBJ2-7, with TRBD2 as a possible D gene (6 bases). The V gene lost 5 bases and the J gene lost 1 base, with 12 bases spanning the gap. This CDR3 comprises 14 residues. CDR3 sequence reads: CASSPPGTSYEQYF. CDR3 DNA sequence: TGTGCCAGCAGTCCGCCTGGGACTTCCTACGAGCAGTACTTC.

This clonotype showed up many times. The chain is built from TRBV30 and TRBJ1-2; unclear D gene. Germline-derived CDR1 and CDR2 are GTSNPN and SVGIG (reference sequence). CDR3 length: 13 amino acids. Trimming took 0 bases from V and 5 from J, leaving 10 bases between them. The CDR3, as DNA: TGTGCCTGGAGTGTCCGTATGGAGTATGGCTACACCTTC. Its translation: CAWSVRMEYGYTF.

This clonotype was counted many times. V gene TRBV25-1 combines with J gene TRBJ1-2; unclear D gene. V was cut by 3 bases and J by 0 bases, with 5 bases left in between. The CDR3 runs 13 residues. CDR1 is MGHDK and CDR2 is SYGVNS in the germline V gene. The CDR3 bases are TGTGCCAGCAGTGATCTCCCTAACTATGGCTACACCTTC. As protein: CASSDLPNYGYTF.

The sample holds many counts of this clonotype. CDR3 sequence reads: CASTTGQTNEKLFF. In nucleotides, the CDR3 is TGCGCCAGCACCACGGGACAAACTAATGAAAAACTGTTTTTT. The gene calls are TRBV5-1 and TRBJ1-4; D possibly corresponds to TRBD1 (6 bases). The germline V gene has CDR1 SGHRS and CDR2 YFSETQ. With 6 bases removed from V and 1 base from J, the gap between germline ends came to 10 bases. The CDR3 is 14 amino acids.